The 11 T cell receptor delta chains presented below share a single source sample, sequenced in a study of gamma-delta T cells after stem cell transplantation. TCRdb fed the RT-PCR reads into CATT to redo clone calling. Of approximately 3,000 delta-chain clones listed, about 33% are singletons. The source material was gamma-delta T cells. These receptors were taken from a human donor. It is not recorded whose cells these are; they may come from a transplant donor.

This clone has more than one count but fewer than ten. The chain uses TRDV3 and TRDJ1, with 10 bases aligning to TRDD3. The trim removed 4 bases at V and 7 bases at J, leaving 36 bases unmatched. The germline gives CDR1 TVYSNPD, CDR2 GDNSRS (reference sequence). CDR3 length: 22 amino acids. Here the CDR3 DNA reads TGTGCCTGCGACCGACTCGCTTCCTACCCGACTCACCACGACTGGGGGATTAGTAAACTCATCTTT. Encoded protein: CACDRLASYPTHHDWGISKLIF. The whole variable domain, remainder taken from reference TRDV3 and TRDJ1, is CDKVTQSSPDQTVASGSEVVLLCTYDTVYSNPDLFWYRIRPDYSFQFVFYGDNSRSEGADFTQGRFSVKHILTQKAFHLVISPVRTEDSATYYCACDRLASYPTHHDWGISKLIFGKGTRVTVEP.

This rearrangement joins TRDV3 to TRDJ1, with TRDD3 matching 10 bases. The CDR3 totals 16 residues. With V trimmed by 1 base and J by 5 bases, 13 bases remained unmatched. Germline CDR1 reads TVYSNPD; CDR2 reads GDNSRS (reference sequence). As DNA, the CDR3 is TGTGCCTTTAAGGGCTACCTCTGGGGGATATCTGATAAACTCATCTTT. Its translation is CAFKGYLWGISDKLIF.

With regard to this clone: A single base is all that separates this from a far larger clone, so a read error is likely. The identical CDR3 is also encoded by other nucleotide sequences in the sample. The chain links TRDV2 to TRDJ3, with TRDD3 matching over 9 bases. Germline loops: CDR1 GEAIGNYY, CDR2 EKD. This CDR3 has 21 residues. The CDR3 coding sequence is TGTGCCTGTGACACCATGGAACTGGGGGAAAGAACCTCCTGGGACACCCGGCAGATGTTTTTC. It encodes CACDTMELGERTSWDTRQMFF.

Points on this clone: A much larger clonotype is one base distant, so this may be a read error. This rearrangement joins TRDV3 to TRDJ1, with TRDD3 matching 11 bases. Germline V lookup: CDR1 TVYSNPD, CDR2 GDNSRS (reference sequence). CDR3 length equals 15 residues. CDR3 DNA sequence: TGTGCCTTTCGGTACTGGGGGATATCCGGCGATAAACCCATCTTT. Its translation is CAFRYWGISGDKPIF.

The rearrangement links TRDV2 to TRDJ1; 13 nucleotides agree with TRDD3. The V segment lost 3 bases and the J segment 2 bases; nucleotides outside the gene matches: 14. This CDR3 spans 19 amino acids. CDR1 and CDR2 (germline): GEAIGNYY, EKD. CDR3 region: CACDSLTGGYARSTDKLIF. CDR3 DNA sequence: TGTGCCTGTGACTCACTTACTGGGGGATACGCGCGTTCGACCGATAAACTCATCTTT.

By sample fraction, this clone is large (0.1 to 1%). This specimen includes other DNA sequences encoding the same CDR3. The V and J genes are TRDV2 and TRDJ3; 12 bases are shared with TRDD3. The CDR3 has 21 amino acids. V lost 3 bases, J lost 0 bases, and 11 bases stayed unmatched. Germline V gene data show CDR1 as GEAIGNYY and CDR2 as EKD. This chain's CDR3 is CACDPILGDTPSSWDTRQMFF. CDR3 nucleotide sequence: TGTGCCTGTGACCCGATACTGGGGGATACTCCGAGCTCCTGGGACACCCGACAGATGTTTTTC.

The chain recombines TRDV2 with TRDJ1; a possible D gene is TRDD3 (6 bases). The CDR3 runs 17 residues. V was trimmed by 3 bases and J by 0 bases, leaving 19 bases between them. Germline assignment: CDR1 GEAIGNYY and CDR2 EKD. CDR3 sequence: CACDPLSGGRNTDKLIF. In DNA, the CDR3 is TGTGCCTGTGACCCCTTGTCCGGGGGACGAAACACCGATAAACTCATCTTT.

A remark on this clone: A far larger clone lies a single base away; this is likely a read error. The chain combines TRDV2 with TRDJ1; D call uncertain. This CDR3 region has 13 residues. V dropped 3 bases and J dropped 6 bases, with 13 bases sitting between them. CDR1 and CDR2 from the germline V gene are GEAIGNYY and EKD. The CDR3 nucleotides are TGTGCCTGTGACGGATTACGGACCAATAAACTCATCTTT. It translates to CACDGLRTNKLIF.

This clone showed up just a few times. The genes are TRDV2 and TRDJ1; maybe TRDD3 (6 bases). Germline-derived CDR1 and CDR2 are GEAIGNYY and EKD. Deletions cut 3 bases from V and 3 bases from J, with 16 bases between. This CDR3 region has 15 residues. CDR3 coding DNA: TGTGCCTGTGACCTACTGGGCGCCCTTCCCGATAAACTCATCTTT. This gives the protein CACDLLGALPDKLIF.

The rearrangement links TRDV2 to TRDJ1, with D maybe TRDD3 (6 bases). The CDR3 consists of 16 residues. Trimming left V 3 bases short and J 0 bases short, with 16 bases between. The germline V gene has CDR1 GEAIGNYY and CDR2 EKD. CDR3 sequence (DNA): TGTGCCTGTGACTCCCTACTGGGCCCCCACACCGATAAACTCATCTTT. Amino acid sequence: CACDSLLGPHTDKLIF.

For this clone: A far larger clone is off by one base, so a read error is likely. The J gene is TRDJ1, the V gene TRDV2; 7 bases are shared with TRDD3. This CDR3 is built from 15 residues. The trim removed 0 bases at V and 3 bases at J, leaving 6 bases unmatched. Per the germline V gene, CDR1 is GEAIGNYY and CDR2 is EKD. CDR3 sequence: CACDTVGDKPDKLIF. The CDR3 bases are TGTGCCTGTGACACCGTAGGGGATAAGCCCGATAAACTCATCTTT.